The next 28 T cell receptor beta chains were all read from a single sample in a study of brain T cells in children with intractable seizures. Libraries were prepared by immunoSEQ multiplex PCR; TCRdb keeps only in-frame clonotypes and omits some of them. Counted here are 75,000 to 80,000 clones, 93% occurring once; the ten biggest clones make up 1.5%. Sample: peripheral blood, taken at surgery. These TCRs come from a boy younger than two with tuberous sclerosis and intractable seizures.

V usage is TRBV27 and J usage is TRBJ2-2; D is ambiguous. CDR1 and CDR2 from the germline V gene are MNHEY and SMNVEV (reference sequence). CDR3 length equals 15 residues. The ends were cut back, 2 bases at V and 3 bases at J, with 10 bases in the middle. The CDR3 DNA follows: TGTGCCAGCAGTTTAGTAGGGCCTTACACCGGGGAGCTGTTTTTT. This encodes CASSLVGPYTGELFF.

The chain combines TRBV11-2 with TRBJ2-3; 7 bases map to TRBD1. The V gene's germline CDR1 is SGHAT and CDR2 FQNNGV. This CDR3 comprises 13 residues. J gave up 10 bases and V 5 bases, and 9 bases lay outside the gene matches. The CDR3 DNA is TGTGCCAGCAGCGCCGAACAGGGGCTCTCGCAGTATTTT. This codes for CASSAEQGLSQYF.

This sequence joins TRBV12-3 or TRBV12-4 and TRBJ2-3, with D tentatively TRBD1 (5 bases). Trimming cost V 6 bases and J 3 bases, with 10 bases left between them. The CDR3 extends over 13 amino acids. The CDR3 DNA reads TGTGCCAGCAGCCATACAGGAACAGATACGCAGTATTTT. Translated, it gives CASSHTGTDTQYF.

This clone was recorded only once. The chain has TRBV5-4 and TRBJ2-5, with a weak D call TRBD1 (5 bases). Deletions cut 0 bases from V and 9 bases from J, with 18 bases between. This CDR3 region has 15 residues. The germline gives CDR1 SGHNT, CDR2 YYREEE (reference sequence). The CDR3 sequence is CASSLGNRGKIAQYF. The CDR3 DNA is TGTGCCAGCAGCTTGGGAAATAGGGGAAAGATCGCCCAGTACTTC.

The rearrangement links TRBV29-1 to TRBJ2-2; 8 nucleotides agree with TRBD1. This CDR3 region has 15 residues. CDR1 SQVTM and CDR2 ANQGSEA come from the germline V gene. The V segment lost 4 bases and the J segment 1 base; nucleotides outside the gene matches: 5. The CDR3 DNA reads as TGCAGCGTTGCCGTCAGGGGGCTGAACACCGGGGAGCTGTTTTTT. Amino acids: CSVAVRGLNTGELFF.

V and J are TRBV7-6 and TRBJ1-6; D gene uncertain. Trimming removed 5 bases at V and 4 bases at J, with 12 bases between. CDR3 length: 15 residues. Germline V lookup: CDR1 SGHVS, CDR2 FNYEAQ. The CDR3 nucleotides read TGTGCCAGCAGCACATCCCAAACTTATAATTCACCCCTCCACTTT. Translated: CASSTSQTYNSPLHF.

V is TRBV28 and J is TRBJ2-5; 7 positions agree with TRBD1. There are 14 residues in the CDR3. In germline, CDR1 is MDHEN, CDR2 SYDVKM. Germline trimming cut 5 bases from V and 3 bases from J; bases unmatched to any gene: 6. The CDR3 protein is CASSPGDRKETQYF. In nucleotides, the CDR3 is TGTGCCAGCAGTCCCGGGGACAGAAAAGAGACCCAGTACTTC.

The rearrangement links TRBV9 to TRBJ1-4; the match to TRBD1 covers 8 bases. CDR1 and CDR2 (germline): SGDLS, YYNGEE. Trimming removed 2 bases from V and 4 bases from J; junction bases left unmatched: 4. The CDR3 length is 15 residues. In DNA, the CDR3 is TGTGCCAGCAGCGTTGCGACAGGGGTTAATGAAAAACTGTTTTTT. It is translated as CASSVATGVNEKLFF.

The CDR3 nucleotides are TGTGCCAGCAGCTTAAAAGGGTTAGACGAAAAACTGTTTTTT. This gives the protein CASSLKGLDEKLFF. V is TRBV7-6 and J is TRBJ1-4; no clear D. This CDR3 spans 14 amino acids. In germline, CDR1 is SGHVS, CDR2 FNYEAQ. Trimming left V 2 bases short and J 8 bases short, with 12 bases between.

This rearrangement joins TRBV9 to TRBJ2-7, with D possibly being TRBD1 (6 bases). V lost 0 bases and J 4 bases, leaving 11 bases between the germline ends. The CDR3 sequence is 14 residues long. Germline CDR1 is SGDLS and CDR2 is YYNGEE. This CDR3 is CASSVAGTHYEQYF. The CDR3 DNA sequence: TGTGCCAGCAGCGTAGCCGGGACACATTACGAGCAGTACTTC.

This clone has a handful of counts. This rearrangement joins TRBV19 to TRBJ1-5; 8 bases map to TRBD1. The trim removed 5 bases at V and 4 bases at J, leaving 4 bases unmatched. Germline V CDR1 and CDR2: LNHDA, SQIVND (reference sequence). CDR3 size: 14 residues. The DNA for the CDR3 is TGTGCCAGTAGTTTGGACAGGGAAAATCAGCCCCAGCATTTT. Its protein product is CASSLDRENQPQHF.

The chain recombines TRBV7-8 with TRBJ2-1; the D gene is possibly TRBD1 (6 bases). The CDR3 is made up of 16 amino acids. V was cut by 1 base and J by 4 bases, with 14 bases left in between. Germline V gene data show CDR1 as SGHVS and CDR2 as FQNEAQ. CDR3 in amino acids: CASSLVRDRLYNEQFF. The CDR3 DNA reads TGTGCCAGCAGCTTAGTCCGCGACAGGCTTTACAATGAGCAGTTCTTC. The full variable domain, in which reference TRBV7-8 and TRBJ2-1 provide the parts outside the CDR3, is GAGVSQSPRYKVAKRGQDVALRCDPISGHVSLFWYQQALGQGPEFLTYFQNEAQLDKSGLPSDRFFAERPEGSVSTLKIQRTQQEDSAVYLCASSLVRDRLYNEQFFGPGTRLTVL.

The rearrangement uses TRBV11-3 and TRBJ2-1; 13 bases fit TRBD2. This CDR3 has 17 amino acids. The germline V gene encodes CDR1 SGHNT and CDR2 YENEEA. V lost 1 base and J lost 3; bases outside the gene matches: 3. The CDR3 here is CASSLGRTSGSYNEQFF. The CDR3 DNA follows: TGTGCCAGCAGCTTAGGCCGGACTAGCGGGAGCTACAATGAGCAGTTCTTC.

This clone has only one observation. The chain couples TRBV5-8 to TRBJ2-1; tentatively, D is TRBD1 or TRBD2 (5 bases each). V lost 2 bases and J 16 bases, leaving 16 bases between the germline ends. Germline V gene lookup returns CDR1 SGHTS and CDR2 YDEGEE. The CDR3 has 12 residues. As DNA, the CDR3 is TGTGCCAGCAGCTTAACAGGATCCCGGGGATTCTTC. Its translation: CASSLTGSRGFF.

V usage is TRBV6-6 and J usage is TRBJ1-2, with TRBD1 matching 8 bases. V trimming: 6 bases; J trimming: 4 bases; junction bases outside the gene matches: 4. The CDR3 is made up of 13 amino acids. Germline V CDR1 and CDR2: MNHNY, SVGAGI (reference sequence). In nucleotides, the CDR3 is TGTGCCAGCAGCCCAGGGGGCGGCTATGGCTACACCTTC. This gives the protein CASSPGGGYGYTF.

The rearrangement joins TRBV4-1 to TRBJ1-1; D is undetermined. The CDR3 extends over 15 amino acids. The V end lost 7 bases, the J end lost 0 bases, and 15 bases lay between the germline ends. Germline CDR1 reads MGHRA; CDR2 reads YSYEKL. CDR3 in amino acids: CASTWEEAMNTEAFF. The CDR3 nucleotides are TGCGCCAGCACTTGGGAGGAAGCCATGAACACTGAAGCTTTCTTT.

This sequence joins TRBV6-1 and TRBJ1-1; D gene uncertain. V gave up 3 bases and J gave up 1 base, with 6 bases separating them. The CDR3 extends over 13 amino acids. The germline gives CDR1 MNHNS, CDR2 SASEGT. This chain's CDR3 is CASSENRNTEAFF. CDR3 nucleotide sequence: TGTGCCAGCAGTGAGAACAGGAACACTGAAGCTTTCTTT.

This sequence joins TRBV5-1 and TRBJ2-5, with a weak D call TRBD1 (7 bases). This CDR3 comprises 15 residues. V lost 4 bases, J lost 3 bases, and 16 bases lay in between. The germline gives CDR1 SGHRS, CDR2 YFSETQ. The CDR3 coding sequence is TGCGCCAGCAGCCCCCCGGGCAGGGGGGAAGAGACCCAGTACTTC. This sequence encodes CASSPPGRGEETQYF.

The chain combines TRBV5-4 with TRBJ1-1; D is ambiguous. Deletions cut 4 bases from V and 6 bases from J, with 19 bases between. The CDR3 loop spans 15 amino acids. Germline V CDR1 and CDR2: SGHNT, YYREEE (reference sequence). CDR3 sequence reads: CASSRPGLEGSEAFF. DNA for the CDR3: TGTGCCAGCAGCAGACCGGGTCTAGAAGGCTCTGAAGCTTTCTTT.

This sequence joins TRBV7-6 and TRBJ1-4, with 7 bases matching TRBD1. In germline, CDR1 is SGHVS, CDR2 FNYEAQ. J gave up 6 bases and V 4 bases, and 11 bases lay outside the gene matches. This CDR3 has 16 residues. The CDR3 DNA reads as TGTGCCAGCAGCTCGATCCCCGGGACAGAGGATGAAAAACTGTTTTTT. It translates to CASSSIPGTEDEKLFF.

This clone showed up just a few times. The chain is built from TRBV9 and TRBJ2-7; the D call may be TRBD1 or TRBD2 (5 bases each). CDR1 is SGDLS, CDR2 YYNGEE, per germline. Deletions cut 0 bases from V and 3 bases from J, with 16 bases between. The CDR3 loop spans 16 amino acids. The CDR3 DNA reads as TGTGCCAGCAGCGTAGCTTGGGACGTCCACAGCTACGAGCAGTACTTC. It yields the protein CASSVAWDVHSYEQYF.

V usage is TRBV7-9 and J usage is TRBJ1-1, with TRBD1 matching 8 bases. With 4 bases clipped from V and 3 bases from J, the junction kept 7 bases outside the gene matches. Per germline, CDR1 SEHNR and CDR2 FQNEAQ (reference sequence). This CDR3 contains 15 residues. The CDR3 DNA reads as TGTGCCAGCAGCTCCCAGACAGGGGCAGACACTGAAGCTTTCTTT. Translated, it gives CASSSQTGADTEAFF.

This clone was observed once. The CDR3 sequence is CASSMEGLNQPQHF. The CDR3 DNA follows: TGTGCCAGTAGTATGGAGGGCCTTAATCAGCCCCAGCATTTT. This sequence joins TRBV19 and TRBJ1-5; D remains ambiguous. Germline-derived CDR1 and CDR2 are LNHDA and SQIVND (reference sequence). The CDR3 spans 14 residues. V lost 3 bases, J lost 4 bases, and 10 bases lay in between.

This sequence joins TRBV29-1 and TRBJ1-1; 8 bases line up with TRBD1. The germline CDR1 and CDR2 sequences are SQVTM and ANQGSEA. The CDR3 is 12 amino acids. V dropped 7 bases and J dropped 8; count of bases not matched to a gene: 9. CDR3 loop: CSASDRDPEAFF. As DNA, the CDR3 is TGCAGCGCCTCGGACAGGGACCCAGAAGCTTTCTTT.

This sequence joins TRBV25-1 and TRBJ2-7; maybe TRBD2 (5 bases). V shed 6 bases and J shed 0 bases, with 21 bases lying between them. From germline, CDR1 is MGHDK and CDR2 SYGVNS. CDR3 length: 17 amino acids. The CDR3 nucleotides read TGTGCCAGCAGCCACGAGGGCCGTGCCGTCTCCTCCTACGAGCAGTACTTC. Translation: CASSHEGRAVSSYEQYF.

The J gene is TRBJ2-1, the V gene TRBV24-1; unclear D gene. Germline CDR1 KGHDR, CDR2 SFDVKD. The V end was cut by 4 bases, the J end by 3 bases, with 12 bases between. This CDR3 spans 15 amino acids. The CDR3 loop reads CATSEQDKIYNEQFF. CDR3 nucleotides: TGTGCCACCAGTGAGCAGGATAAGATCTACAATGAGCAGTTCTTC.

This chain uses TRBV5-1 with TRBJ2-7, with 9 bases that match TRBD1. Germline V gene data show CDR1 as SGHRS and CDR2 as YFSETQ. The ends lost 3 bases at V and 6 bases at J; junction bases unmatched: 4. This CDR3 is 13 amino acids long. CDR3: CASSWGQGGEQYF. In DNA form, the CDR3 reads TGCGCCAGCAGCTGGGGACAGGGCGGCGAGCAGTACTTC.

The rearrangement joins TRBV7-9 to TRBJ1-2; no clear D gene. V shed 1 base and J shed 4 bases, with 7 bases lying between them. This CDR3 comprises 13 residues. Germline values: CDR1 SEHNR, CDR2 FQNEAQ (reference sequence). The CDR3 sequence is CASSLEAVYGYTF. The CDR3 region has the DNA TGTGCCAGCAGCTTAGAGGCAGTCTATGGCTACACCTTC.